Included here is one T cell receptor (beta chain) sequence, with context. Its antigen remains unidentified. These data come from a study of T cell responses to AZD1222 COVID-19 vaccine. Notes on the study in general: Across spike, vaccine-associated CD4 TCRs were found, dominant at 160-218 and 743-854. Among spike-specific TCRs, nearly half reportedly target unmutated variant regions. Donors were largely white British and mainly female; clonal diversity was possibly underestimated. Repertoire sampling was restricted to post-peak T cell response timepoints.

The assay was immunoSEQ multiplex PCR, and TCRdb's table has in-frame clones only and misses some. The sample has 120,000 to 150,000 clones, about 90% seen once. V lost 2 bases and J lost 2, with 7 bases in between. Germline-derived CDR1 and CDR2 are ENHRY and SYGVKD. CDR3 length: 14 residues. The chain couples TRBV10-3 to TRBJ2-1; D remains ambiguous. This receptor was identified in an adult in good health. The source was peripheral blood, collected on day 0 of AZD1222 vaccination. The CDR3 DNA follows: TGTGCCATCAGTGAGGGGGTGCCCTACAATGAGCAGTTCTTC. Protein: CAISEGVPYNEQFF.